The sequence of this T cell receptor (beta chain) was determined in a study of response to subunit inactivated influenza vaccine. Germline CDR1 DFQATT, CDR2 SNEGSKA (reference sequence). V was shortened by 3 bases and J by 6 bases, with 15 bases between the two germline ends. This CDR3 is 14 amino acids long. This clonotype has more than one count but fewer than ten. Its target is unknown. MiXCR, applied by TCRdb to the RT-PCR reads, yields one record per CDR3 protein. In the table there are around 540,000 distinct CDR3 sequences, approximately 10% of which are singletons. Overall study results and limits: The authors put forward the suggestion that each seasonal influenza vaccination may bring in only a limited number of new T cells.

This chain joins TRBV20-1 and TRBJ2-1, with D possibly TRBD1 on 5 matching bases. This receptor was identified in a man aged 45 to 65 who received an inactivated influenza vaccine. Sequenced here: PBMCs from blood, sampled on the day of vaccination. The CDR3 protein is CSASLGTGSNEQFF. The CDR3 DNA is TGCAGTGCTAGCTTGGGCACAGGTTCCAATGAGCAGTTCTTC.